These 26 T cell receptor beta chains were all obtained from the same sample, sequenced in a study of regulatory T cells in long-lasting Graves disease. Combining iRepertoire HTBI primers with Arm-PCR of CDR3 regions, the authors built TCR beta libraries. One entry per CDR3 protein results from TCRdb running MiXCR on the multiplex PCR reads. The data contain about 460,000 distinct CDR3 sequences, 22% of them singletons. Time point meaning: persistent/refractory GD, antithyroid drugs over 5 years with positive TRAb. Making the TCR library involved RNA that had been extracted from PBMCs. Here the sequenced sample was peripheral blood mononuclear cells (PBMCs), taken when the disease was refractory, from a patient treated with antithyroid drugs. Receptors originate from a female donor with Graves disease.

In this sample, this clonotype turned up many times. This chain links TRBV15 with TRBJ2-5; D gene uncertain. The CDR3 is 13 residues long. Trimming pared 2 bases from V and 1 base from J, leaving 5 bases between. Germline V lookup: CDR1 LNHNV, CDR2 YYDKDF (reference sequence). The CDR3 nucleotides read TGTGCCACCAGCAGACGGGTCCAAGAGACCCAGTACTTC. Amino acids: CATSRRVQETQYF.

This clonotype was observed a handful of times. The CDR3 sequence: CASSHQGYYEQYF. CDR3 coding DNA: TGTGCCAGCAGCCACCAGGGTTACTACGAGCAGTACTTC. This chain links TRBV14 with TRBJ2-7, with TRBD1 as a possible D gene (5 bases). The CDR3 totals 13 residues. Germline V gene sequence: CDR1 SGHDN, CDR2 FVKESK. V lost 3 bases and J lost 3, with 9 bases in between.

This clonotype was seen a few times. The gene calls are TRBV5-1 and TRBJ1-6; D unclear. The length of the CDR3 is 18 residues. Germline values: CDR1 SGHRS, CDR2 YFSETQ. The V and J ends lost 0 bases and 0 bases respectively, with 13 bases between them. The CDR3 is CASSLVGRLSSYNSPLHF. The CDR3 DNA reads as TGCGCCAGCAGCTTGGTAGGCAGACTGAGCTCCTATAATTCACCCCTCCACTTT.

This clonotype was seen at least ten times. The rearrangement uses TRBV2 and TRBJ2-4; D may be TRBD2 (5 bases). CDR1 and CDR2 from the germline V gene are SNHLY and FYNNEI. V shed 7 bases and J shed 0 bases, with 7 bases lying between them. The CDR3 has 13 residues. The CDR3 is CASKGLAKNIQYF. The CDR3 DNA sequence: TGTGCCAGCAAAGGACTAGCCAAAAACATTCAGTACTTC.

The CDR3 region is CASSLADRGANSPLHF. The CDR3 DNA sequence: TGTGCCAGCAGCTTAGCTGACAGGGGGGCTAATTCACCCCTCCACTTT. The rearrangement uses TRBV5-6 and TRBJ1-6; the match to TRBD1 covers 9 bases. Trimming at V came to 2 bases and at J to 6 bases, leaving 6 bases not matched to a gene. Germline loops: CDR1 SGHDT, CDR2 YYEEEE. The CDR3 has 16 amino acids. Variable domain in full (rest from reference TRBV5-6 and TRBJ1-6): DAGVTQSPTHLIKTRGQQVTLRCSPKSGHDTVSWYQQALGQGPQFIFQYYEEEERQRGNFPDRFSGHQFPNYSSELNVNALLLGDSALYLCASSLADRGANSPLHFGNGTRLTVT.

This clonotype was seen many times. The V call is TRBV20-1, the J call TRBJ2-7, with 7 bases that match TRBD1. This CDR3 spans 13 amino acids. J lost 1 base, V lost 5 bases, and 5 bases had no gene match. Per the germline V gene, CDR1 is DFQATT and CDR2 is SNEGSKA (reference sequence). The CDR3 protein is CSAYPGQSYEQYF. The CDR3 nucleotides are TGCAGTGCTTATCCGGGACAGTCCTACGAGCAGTACTTC.

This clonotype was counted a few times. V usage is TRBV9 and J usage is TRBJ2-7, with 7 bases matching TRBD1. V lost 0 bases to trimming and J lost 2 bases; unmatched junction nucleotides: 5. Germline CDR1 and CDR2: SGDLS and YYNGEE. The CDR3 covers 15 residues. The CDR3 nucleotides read TGTGCCAGCAGCGTAGAGACAGGGTCAGCCTACGAGCAGTACTTC. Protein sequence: CASSVETGSAYEQYF.

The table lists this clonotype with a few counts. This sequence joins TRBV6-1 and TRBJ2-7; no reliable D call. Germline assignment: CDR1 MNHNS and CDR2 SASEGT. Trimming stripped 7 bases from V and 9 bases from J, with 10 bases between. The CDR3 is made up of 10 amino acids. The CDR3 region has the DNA TGTGCCAGCAAGGGTACCGGGCAGTACTTC. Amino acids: CASKGTGQYF.

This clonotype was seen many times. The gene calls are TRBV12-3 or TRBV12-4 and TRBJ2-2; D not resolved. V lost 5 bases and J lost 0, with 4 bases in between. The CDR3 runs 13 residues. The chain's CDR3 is CASSPPNTGELFF. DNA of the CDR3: TGTGCCAGCAGTCCACCGAACACCGGGGAGCTGTTTTTT.

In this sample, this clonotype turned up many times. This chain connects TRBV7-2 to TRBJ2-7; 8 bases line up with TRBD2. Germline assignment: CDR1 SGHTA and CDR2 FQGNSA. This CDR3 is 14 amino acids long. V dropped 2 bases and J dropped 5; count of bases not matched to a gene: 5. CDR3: CASSLRTSFHEQYF. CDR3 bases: TGTGCCAGCAGCTTACGGACTAGCTTCCACGAGCAGTACTTC.

In DNA, the CDR3 is TGTGCCAGTAGTATAGAAGGGACTAGCGTTCTTTACGAGCAGTACTTC. Translation gives CASSIEGTSVLYEQYF. The V gene is TRBV19, the J gene TRBJ2-7, with TRBD2 matching 10 bases. Germline V gene lookup returns CDR1 LNHDA and CDR2 SQIVND (reference sequence). CDR3 length equals 16 residues. With 0 bases clipped from V and 4 bases from J, the junction kept 6 bases outside the gene matches.

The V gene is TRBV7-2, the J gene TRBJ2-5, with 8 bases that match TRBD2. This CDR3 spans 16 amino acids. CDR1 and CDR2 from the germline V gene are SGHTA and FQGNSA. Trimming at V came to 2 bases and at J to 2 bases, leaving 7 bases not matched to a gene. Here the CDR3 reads CASSLSVAGTQETQYF. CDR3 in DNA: TGTGCCAGCAGCTTATCGGTAGCGGGGACGCAAGAGACCCAGTACTTC.

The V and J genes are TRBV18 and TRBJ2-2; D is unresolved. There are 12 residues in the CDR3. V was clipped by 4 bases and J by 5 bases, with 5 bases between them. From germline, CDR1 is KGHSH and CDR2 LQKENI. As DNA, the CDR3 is TGTGCCAGCTCACGTATTACCGGGGAGCTGTTTTTT. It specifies CASSRITGELFF.

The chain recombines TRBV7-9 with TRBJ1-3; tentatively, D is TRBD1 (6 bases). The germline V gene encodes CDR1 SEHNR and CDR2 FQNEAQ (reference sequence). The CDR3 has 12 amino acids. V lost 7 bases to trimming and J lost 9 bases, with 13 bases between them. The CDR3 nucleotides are TGTGCCAGCAACCCGCAGGGGTTCACCATATATTTT. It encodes CASNPQGFTIYF.

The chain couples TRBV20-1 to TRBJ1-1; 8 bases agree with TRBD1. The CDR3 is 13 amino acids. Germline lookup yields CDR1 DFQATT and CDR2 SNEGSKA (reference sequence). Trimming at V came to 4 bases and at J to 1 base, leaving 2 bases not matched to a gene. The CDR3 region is CSAIDRGNTEAFF. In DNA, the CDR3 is TGCAGTGCTATAGACAGGGGGAACACTGAAGCTTTCTTT.

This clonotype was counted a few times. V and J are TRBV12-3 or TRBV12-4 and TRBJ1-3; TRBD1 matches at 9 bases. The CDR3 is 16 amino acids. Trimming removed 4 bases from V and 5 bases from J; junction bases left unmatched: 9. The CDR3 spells CASSYPGTGRRNTIYF. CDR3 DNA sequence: TGTGCCAGCAGTTACCCCGGGACAGGGCGGAGAAACACCATATATTTT.

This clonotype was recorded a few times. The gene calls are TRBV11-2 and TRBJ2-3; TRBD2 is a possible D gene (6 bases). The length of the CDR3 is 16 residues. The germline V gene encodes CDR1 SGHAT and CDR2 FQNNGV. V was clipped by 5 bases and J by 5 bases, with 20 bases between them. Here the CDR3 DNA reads TGTGCCAGCAGCCTAAGACTAGTCCTAGGTGAAGATACGCAGTATTTT. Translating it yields CASSLRLVLGEDTQYF.

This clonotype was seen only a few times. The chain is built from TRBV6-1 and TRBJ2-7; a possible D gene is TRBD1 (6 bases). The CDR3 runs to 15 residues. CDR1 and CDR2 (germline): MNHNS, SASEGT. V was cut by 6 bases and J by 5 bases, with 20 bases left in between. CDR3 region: CASRTPGTQRHEQYF. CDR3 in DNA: TGTGCCAGCAGAACCCCTGGGACACAAAGGCACGAGCAGTACTTC.

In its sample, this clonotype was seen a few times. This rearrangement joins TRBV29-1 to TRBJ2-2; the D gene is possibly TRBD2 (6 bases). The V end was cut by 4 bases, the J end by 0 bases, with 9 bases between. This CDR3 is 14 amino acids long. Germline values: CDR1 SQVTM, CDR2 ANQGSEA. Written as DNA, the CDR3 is TGCAGCGTTGCGGAGGGTCCGAACACCGGGGAGCTGTTTTTT. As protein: CSVAEGPNTGELFF.

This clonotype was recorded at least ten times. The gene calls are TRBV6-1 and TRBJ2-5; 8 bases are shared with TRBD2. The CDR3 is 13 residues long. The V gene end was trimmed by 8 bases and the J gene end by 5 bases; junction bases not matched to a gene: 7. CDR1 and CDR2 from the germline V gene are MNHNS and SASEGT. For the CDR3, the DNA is TGTGCCAGCGCGCCGGGAGGGGGGGAGACCCAGTACTTC. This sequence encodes CASAPGGGETQYF.

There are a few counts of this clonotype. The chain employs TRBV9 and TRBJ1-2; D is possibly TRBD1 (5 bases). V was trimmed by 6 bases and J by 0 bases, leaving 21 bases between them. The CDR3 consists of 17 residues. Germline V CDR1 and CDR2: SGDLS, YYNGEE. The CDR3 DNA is TGTGCCAGCACCCCGACCCGGGGGACTACCCCTAACTATGGCTACACCTTC. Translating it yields CASTPTRGTTPNYGYTF.

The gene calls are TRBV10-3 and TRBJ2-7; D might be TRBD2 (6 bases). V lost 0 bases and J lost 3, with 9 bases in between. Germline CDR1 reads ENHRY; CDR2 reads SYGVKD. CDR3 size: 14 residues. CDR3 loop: CAISESGLFYEQYF. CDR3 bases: TGTGCCATCAGTGAGTCGGGACTGTTCTACGAGCAGTACTTC.

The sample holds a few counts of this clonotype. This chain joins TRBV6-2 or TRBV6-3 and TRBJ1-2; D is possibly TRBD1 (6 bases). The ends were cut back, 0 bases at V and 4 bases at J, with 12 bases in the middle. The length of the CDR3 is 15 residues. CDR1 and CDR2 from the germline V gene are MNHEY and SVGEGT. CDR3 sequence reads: CASSYSRGLGYGYTF. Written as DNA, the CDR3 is TGTGCCAGCAGTTACTCGCGGGGGCTTGGCTATGGCTACACCTTC.

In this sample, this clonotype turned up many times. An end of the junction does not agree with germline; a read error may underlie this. The CDR3 here is CASSLTGDSPLHF. CDR3 DNA: TGTGCCAGCAGTTTAACCGGGGATTCACCCCTCCACTTT. This chain links TRBV5-1 with TRBJ1-6, with unresolved D. This CDR3 is 13 amino acids long. Germline V gene data show CDR1 as SGHRS and CDR2 as YFSETQ.

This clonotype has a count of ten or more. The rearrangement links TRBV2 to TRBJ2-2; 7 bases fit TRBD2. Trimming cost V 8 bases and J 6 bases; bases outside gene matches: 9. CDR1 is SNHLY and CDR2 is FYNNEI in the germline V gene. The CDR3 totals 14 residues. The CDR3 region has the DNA TGTGCCAGCTTGGGGGGGAGGTATTCCGGGGAGCTGTTTTTT. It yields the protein CASLGGRYSGELFF.

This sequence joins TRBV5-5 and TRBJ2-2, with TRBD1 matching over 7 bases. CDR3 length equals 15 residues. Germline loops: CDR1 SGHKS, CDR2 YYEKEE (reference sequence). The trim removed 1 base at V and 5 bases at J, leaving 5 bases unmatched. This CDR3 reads CASSLRTGETGELFF. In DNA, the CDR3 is TGTGCCAGCAGCTTGCGAACAGGGGAGACCGGGGAGCTGTTTTTT.